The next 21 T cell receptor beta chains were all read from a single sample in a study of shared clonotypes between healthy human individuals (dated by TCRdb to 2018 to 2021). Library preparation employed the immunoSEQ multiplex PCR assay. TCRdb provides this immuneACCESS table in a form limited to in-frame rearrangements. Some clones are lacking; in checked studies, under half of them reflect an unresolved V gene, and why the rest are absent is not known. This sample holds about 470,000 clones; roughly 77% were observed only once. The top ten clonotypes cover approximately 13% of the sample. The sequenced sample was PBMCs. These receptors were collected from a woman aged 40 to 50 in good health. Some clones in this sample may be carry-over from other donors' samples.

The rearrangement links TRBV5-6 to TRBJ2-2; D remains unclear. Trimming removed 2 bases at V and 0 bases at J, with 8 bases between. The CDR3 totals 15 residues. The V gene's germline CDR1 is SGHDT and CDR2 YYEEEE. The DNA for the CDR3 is TGTGCCAGCAGCTTTTCCAGAGCGAACACCGGGGAGCTGTTTTTT. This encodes CASSFSRANTGELFF.

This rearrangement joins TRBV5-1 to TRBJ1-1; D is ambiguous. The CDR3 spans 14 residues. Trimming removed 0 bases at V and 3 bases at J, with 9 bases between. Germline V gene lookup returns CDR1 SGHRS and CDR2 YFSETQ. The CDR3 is CASSLAMGDTEAFF. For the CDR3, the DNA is TGCGCCAGCAGCTTGGCTATGGGTGACACTGAAGCTTTCTTT.

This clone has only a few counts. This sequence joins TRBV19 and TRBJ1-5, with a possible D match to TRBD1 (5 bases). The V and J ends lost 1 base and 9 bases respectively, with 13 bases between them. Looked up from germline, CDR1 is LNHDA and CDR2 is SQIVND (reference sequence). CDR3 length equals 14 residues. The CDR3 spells CASSIGGRERPQHF. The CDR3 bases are TGTGCCAGTAGTATAGGGGGCAGGGAAAGGCCCCAGCATTTT. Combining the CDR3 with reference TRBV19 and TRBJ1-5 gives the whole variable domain DGGITQSPKYLFRKEGQNVTLSCEQNLNHDAMYWYRQDPGQGLRLIYYSQIVNDFQKGDIAEGYSVSREKKESFPLTVTSAQKNPTAFYLCASSIGGRERPQHFGDGTRLSIL.

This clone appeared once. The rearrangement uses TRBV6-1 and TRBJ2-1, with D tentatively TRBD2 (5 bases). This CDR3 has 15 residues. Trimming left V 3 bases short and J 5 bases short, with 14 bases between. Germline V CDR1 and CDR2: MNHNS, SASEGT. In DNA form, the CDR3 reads TGTGCCAGCAGTGAGACTATCACCATTCACAATGAGCAGTTCTTC. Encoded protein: CASSETITIHNEQFF.

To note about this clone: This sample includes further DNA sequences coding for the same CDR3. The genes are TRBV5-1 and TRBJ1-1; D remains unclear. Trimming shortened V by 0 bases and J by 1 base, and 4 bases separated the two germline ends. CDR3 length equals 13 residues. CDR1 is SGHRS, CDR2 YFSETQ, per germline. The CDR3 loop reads CASSLAGNTEAFF. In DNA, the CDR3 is TGCGCCAGCAGCTTGGCGGGGAACACTGAAGCTTTCTTT.

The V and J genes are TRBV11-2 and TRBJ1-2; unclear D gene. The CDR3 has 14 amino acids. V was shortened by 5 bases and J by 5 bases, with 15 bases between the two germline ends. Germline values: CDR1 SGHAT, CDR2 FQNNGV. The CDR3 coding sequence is TGTGCCAGCAGCACCTACACCCGGACGTATGGCTACACCTTC. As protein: CASSTYTRTYGYTF.

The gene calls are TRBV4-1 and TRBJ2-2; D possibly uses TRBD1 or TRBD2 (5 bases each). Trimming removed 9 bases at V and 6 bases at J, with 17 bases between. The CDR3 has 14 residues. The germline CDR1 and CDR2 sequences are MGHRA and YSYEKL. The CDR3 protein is CASRSGPNAGELFF. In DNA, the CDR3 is TGCGCCAGTAGATCGGGACCTAATGCCGGGGAGCTGTTTTTT.

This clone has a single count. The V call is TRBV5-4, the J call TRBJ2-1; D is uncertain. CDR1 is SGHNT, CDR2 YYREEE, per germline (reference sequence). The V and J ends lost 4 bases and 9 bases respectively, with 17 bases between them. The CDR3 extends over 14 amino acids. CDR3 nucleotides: TGTGCCAGCAGCCTTCAACAAGCCGAGGCTGAGCAGTTCTTC. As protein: CASSLQQAEAEQFF.

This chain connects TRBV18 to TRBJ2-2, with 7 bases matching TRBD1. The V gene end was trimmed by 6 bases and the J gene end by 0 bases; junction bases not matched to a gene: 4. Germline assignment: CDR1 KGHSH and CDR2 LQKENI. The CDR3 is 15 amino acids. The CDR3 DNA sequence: TGTGCCAGCTCGCAAACAGGGGCGAACACCGGGGAGCTGTTTTTT. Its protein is CASSQTGANTGELFF.

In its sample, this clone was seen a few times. CDR3 sequence: CATSLDPYTGELFF. CDR3 sequence (DNA): TGTGCCACCAGCCTAGACCCTTACACCGGGGAGCTGTTTTTT. This chain connects TRBV15 to TRBJ2-2; D uncertain. Germline values: CDR1 LNHNV, CDR2 YYDKDF (reference sequence). The CDR3 covers 14 residues. The germline V and J ends were trimmed by 5 bases and 3 bases, with 10 bases remaining between them. The full variable domain, its missing parts supplied by reference TRBV15 and TRBJ2-2, is DAMVIQNPRYQVTQFGKPVTLSCSQTLNHNVMYWYQQKSSQAPKLLFHYYDKDFNNEADTPDNFQSRRPNTSFCFLDIRSPGLGDTAMYLCATSLDPYTGELFFGEGSRLTVL.

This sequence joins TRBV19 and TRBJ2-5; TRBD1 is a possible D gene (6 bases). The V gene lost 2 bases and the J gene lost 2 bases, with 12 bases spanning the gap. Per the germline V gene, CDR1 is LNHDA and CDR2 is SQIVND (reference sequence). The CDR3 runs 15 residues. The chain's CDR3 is CASSIQQGPQETQYF. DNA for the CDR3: TGTGCCAGTAGTATACAGCAGGGGCCTCAAGAGACCCAGTACTTC. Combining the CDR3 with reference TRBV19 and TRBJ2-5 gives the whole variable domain DGGITQSPKYLFRKEGQNVTLSCEQNLNHDAMYWYRQDPGQGLRLIYYSQIVNDFQKGDIAEGYSVSREKKESFPLTVTSAQKNPTAFYLCASSIQQGPQETQYFGPGTRLLVL.

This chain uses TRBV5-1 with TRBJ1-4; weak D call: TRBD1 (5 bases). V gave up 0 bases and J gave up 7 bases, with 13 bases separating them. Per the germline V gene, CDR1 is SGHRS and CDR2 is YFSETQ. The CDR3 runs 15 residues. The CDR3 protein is CASSLAGGWGEKLFF. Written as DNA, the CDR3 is TGCGCCAGCAGCTTGGCCGGGGGATGGGGTGAAAAACTGTTTTTT.

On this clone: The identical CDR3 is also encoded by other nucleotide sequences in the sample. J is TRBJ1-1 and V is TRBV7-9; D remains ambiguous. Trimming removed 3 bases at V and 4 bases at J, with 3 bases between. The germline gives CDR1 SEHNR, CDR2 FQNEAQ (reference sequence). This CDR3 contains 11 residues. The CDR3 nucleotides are TGTGCCAGCAGCTTCTCCACTGAAGCTTTCTTT. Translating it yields CASSFSTEAFF.

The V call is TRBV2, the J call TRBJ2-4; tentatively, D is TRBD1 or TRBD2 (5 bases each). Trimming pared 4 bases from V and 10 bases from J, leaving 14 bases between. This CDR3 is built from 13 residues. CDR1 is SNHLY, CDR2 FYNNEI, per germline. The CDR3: CASSVGRWGIQYF. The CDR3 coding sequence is TGTGCCAGCAGTGTGGGGCGGTGGGGGATTCAGTACTTC.

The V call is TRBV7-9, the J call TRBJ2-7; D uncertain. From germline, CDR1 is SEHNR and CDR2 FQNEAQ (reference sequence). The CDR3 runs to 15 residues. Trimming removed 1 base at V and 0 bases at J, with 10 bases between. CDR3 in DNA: TGTGCCAGCAGCTTAGTAGGAGCCCTCTCCTACGAGCAGTACTTC. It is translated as CASSLVGALSYEQYF.

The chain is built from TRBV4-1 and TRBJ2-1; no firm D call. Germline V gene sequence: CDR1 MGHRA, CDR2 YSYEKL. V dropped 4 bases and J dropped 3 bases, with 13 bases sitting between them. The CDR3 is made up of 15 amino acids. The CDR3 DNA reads TGCGCCAGCAGCCCGACTCCAGACTTCTACAATGAGCAGTTCTTC. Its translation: CASSPTPDFYNEQFF.

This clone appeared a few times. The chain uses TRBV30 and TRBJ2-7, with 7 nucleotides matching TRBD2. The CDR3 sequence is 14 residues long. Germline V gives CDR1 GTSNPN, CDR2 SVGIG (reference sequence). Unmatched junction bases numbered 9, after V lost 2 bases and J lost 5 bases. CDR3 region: CAWSPPRELDEQYF. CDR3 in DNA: TGTGCCTGGAGTCCGCCGCGGGAGTTGGACGAGCAGTACTTC. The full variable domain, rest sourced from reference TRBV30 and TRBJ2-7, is SQTIHQWPATLVQPVGSPLSLECTVEGTSNPNLYWYRQAAGRGLQLLFYSVGIGQISSEVPQNLSASRPQDRQFILSSKKLLLSDSGFYLCAWSPPRELDEQYFGPGTRLTVT.

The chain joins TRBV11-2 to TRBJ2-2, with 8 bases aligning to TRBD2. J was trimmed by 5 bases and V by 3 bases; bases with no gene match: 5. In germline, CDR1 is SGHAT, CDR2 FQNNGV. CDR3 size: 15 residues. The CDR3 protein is CASSFSGSGTGELFF. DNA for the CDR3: TGTGCCAGCAGCTTCAGCGGGAGTGGGACCGGGGAGCTGTTTTTT.

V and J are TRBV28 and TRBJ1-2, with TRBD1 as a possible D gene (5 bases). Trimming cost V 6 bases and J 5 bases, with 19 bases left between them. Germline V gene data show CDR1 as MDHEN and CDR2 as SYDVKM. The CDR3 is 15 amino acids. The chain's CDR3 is CASSPPTGTGYGYTF. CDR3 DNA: TGTGCCAGCAGCCCACCTACCGGGACCGGGTATGGCTACACCTTC.

The CDR3 region has the DNA TGTGCCAGCAGTGAACGTGGCGGGCGCACAGATACGCAGTATTTT. Protein: CASSERGGRTDTQYF. V gene TRBV6-1 combines with J gene TRBJ2-3; D might be TRBD2 (5 bases). The CDR3 is 15 amino acids. V dropped 2 bases and J dropped 1 base, with 10 bases sitting between them. Looked up from germline, CDR1 is MNHNS and CDR2 is SASEGT.

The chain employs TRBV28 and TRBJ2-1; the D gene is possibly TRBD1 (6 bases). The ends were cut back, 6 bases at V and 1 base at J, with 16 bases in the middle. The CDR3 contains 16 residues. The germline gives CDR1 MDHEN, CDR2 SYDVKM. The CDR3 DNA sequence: TGTGCCAGCAGCCCTTCAGGAAGGGGGTCCTACAATGAGCAGTTCTTC. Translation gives CASSPSGRGSYNEQFF.